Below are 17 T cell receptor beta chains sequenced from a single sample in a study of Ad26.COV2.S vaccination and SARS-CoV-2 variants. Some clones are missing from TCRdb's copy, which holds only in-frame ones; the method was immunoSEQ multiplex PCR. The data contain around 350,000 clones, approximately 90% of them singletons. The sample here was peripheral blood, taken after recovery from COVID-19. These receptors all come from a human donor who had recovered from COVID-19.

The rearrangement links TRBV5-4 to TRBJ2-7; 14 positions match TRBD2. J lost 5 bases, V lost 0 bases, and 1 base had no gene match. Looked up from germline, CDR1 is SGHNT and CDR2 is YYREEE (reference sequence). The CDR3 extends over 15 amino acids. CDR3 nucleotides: TGTGCCAGCAGCTTGGAGGGACTAGCGGGGGACGAGCAGTACTTC. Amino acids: CASSLEGLAGDEQYF.

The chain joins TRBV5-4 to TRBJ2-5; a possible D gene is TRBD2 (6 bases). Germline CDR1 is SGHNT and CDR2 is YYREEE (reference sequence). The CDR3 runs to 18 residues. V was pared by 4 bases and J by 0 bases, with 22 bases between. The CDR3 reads CASSGLGGGANYQETQYF. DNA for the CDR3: TGTGCCAGCAGCGGGTTGGGAGGCGGGGCCAACTACCAAGAGACCCAGTACTTC. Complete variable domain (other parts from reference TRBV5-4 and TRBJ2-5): ETGVTQSPTHLIKTRGQQVTLRCSSQSGHNTVSWYQQALGQGPQFIFQYYREEENGRGNFPPRFSGLQFPNYSSELNVNALELDDSALYLCASSGLGGGANYQETQYFGPGTRLLVL.

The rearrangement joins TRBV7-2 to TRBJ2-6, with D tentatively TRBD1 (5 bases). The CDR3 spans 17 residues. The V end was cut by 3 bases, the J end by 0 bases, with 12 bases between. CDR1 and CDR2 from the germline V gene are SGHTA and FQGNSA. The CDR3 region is CASSLDIFVSGANVLTF. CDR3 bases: TGTGCCAGCAGCTTGGACATCTTCGTCTCTGGGGCCAACGTCCTGACTTTC.

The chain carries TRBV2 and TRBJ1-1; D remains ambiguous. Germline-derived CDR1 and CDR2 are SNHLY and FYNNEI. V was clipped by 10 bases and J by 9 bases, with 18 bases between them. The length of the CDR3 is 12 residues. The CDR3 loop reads CATIGRDTKAFF. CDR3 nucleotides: TGTGCCACCATAGGGCGGGATACCAAAGCTTTCTTT.

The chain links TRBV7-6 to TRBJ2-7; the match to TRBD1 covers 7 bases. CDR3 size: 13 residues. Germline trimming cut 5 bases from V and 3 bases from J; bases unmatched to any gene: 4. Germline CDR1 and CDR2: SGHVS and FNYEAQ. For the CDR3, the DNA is TGTGCCAGCAGCGTCGACAGGGACTACGAGCAGTACTTC. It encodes CASSVDRDYEQYF.

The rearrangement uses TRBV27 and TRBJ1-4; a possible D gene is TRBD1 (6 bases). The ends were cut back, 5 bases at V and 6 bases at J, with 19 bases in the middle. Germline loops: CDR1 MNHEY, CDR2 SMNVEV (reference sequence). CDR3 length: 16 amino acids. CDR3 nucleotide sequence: TGTGCCAGCAGTCATCAACAGGGCTCGGTTGATGAAAAACTGTTTTTT. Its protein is CASSHQQGSVDEKLFF.

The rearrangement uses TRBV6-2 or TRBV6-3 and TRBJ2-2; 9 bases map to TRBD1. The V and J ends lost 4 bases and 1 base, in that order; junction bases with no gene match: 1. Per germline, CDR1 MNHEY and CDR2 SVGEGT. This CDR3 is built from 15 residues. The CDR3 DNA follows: TGTGCCAGCAGTTCGGACAGGGGGAACACCGGGGAGCTGTTTTTT. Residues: CASSSDRGNTGELFF.

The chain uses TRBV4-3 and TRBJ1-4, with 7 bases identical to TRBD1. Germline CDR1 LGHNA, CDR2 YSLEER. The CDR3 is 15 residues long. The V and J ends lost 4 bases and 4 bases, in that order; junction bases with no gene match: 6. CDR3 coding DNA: TGCGCCAGCAGCCCCCGGGACAGTTTTAATGAAAAACTGTTTTTT. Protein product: CASSPRDSFNEKLFF.

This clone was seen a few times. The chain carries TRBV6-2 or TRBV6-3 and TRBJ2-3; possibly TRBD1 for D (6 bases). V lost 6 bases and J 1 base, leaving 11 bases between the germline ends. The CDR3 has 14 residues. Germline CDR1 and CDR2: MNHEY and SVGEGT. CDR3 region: CASSRPGGTDTQYF. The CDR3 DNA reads TGTGCCAGCAGCCGCCCAGGGGGCACAGATACGCAGTATTTT.

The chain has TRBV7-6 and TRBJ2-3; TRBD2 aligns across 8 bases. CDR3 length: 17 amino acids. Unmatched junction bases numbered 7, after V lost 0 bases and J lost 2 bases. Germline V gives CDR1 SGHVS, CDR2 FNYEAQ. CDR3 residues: CASSLAGLAGPTDTQYF. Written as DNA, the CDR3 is TGTGCCAGCAGCTTAGCTGGGCTAGCGGGTCCCACAGATACGCAGTATTTT.

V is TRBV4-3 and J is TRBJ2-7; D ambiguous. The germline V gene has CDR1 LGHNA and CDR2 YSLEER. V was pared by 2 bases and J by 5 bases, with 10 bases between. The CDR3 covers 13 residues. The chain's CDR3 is CASSQIGVHEQYF. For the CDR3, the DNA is TGCGCCAGCAGCCAAATAGGAGTCCACGAGCAGTACTTC.

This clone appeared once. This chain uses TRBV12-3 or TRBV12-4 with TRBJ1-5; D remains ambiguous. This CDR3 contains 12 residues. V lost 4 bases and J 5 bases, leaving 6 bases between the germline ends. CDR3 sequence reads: CASSYKYQPQHF. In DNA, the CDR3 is TGTGCCAGCAGTTACAAATATCAGCCCCAGCATTTT.

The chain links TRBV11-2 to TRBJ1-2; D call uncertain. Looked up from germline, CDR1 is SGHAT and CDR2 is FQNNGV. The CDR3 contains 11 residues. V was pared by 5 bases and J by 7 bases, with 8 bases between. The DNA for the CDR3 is TGTGCCAGCAGCCCATTGGTTGGCTACACCTTC. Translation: CASSPLVGYTF.

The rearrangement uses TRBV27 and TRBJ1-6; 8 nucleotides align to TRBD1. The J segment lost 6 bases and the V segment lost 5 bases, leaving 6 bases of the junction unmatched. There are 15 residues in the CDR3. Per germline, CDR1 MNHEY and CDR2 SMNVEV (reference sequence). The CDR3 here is CASSPRDRPNSPLHF. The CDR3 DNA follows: TGTGCCAGCAGTCCTCGGGACAGGCCTAATTCACCCCTCCACTTT.

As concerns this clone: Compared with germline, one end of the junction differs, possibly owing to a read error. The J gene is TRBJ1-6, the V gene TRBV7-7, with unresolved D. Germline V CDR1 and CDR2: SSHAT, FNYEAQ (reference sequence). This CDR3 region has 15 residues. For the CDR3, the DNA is TGTGCTAGCAGCTTAGGTCCGGGGAAAGATTCACCCCTCCACTTT. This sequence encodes CASSLGPGKDSPLHF.

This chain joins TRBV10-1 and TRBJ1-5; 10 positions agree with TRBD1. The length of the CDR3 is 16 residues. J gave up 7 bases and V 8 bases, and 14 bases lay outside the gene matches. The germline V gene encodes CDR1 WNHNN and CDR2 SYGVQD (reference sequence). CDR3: CASGFTRGQGNQPQHF. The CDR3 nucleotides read TGCGCCAGCGGTTTCACGAGGGGACAGGGGAACCAGCCCCAGCATTTT.

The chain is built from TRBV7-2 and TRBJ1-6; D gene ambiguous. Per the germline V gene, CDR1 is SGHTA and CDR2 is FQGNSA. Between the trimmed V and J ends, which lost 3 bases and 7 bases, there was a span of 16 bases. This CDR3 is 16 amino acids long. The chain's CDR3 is CASSFPNILENSPLHF. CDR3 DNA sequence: TGTGCCAGCAGCTTCCCTAACATACTGGAGAATTCACCCCTCCACTTT.